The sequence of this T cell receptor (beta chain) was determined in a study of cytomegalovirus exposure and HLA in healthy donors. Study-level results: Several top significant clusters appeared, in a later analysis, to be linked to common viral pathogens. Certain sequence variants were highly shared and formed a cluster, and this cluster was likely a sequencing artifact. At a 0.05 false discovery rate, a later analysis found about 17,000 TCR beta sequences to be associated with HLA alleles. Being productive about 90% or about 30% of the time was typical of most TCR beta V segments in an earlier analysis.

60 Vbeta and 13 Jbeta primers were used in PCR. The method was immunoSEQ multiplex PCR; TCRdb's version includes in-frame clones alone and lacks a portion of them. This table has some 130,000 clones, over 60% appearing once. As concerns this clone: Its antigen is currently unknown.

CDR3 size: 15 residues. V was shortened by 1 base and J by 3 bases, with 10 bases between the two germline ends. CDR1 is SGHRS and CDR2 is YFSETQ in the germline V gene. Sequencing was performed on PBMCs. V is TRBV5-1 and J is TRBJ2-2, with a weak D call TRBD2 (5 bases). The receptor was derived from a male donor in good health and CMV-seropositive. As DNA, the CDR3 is TGCGCCAGCAGCTTGTTGCGGGCGGACACCGGGGAGCTGTTTTTT. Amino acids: CASSLLRADTGELFF.